Listed below are T cell receptor beta chains from one sample, sequenced in a study of T cells in Graves' hyperthyroidism and ophthalmopathy. From the multiplex PCR reads, TCRdb called clonotypes with MiXCR, one entry per CDR3 protein. The sample contains around 99,000 distinct CDR3 sequences, roughly 15% of which appear only once. Sequencing used blood. The source is a woman in her forties or fifties with Graves' hyperthyroidism. CDR3s include the opening cysteine and the closing phenylalanine or tryptophan. The D gene is left open where the match is weak. Expanded clones get a size class; other rows say once, few or many, or leave the size out.

cdr3_nt cdr3_aa j_call d_call v_call clone_size
TGCAGTGCTAGAGTTCAGGGAATGGATGGCTACACCTTC CSARVQGMDGYTF TRBJ1-2 - TRBV20-1 many
TGCAGTGCGAGGGGCGGCCAGAACTATGGCTACACCTTC CSARGGQNYGYTF TRBJ1-2 - TRBV20-1 -
TGTGCCAGCAGCGTAGGGGAAGATCGATATGGCTACACCTTC CASSVGEDRYGYTF TRBJ1-2 - TRBV9 many
TGTGCCAGCAGTTCCGCCTCTCCCCCGAGGGGGCTCGGAGAGACCCAGTACTTC CASSSASPPRGLGETQYF TRBJ2-5 TRBD1 TRBV28 many
TGCAGTGCTCCCTCAAGACGGGGTCAGCGGGAGGGGCAGCAGTTCTTC CSAPSRRGQREGQQFF TRBJ2-1 TRBD2 TRBV20-1 once
TGTGCCTGGACCAGGGGGAACACAGATACGCAGTATTTT CAWTRGNTDTQYF TRBJ2-3 TRBD1 TRBV30 many
TGTGCCAGCAGTTTTGCCGGGGGGCAAGGCTACACCTTC CASSFAGGQGYTF TRBJ1-2 - TRBV27 many
TGTGCCAGCAGACGGGGGTCTAGCGGGAGATTAGATACGCAGTATTTT CASRRGSSGRLDTQYF TRBJ2-3 TRBD2 TRBV5-8 many
TGCGCCAGCAGCGGACAGGGGGCGTGGGCTGGGGCCAACGTCCTGACTTTC CASSGQGAWAGANVLTF TRBJ2-6 TRBD1 TRBV10-2 many
TGTGCCAGCAGTTACGGGGGTGCGGGCTTGGGCTACGAGCAGCTCTTC CASSYGGAGLGYEQLF TRBJ2-7 - TRBV6-2/TRBV6-3 -
TGCGCCAGCAGCCTTAGGGAGGCCGGGGAGCTGTTTTTT CASSLREAGELFF TRBJ2-2 - TRBV5-1 few
TGTGCCAGCAGCCCTATCGGGACACCTCATGAAAAACTGTTTTTT CASSPIGTPHEKLFF TRBJ1-4 - TRBV7-9 many
TGTGCCAGCCCTCAGGACAGGGGAATTAACTATGGCTACACCTTC CASPQDRGINYGYTF TRBJ1-2 TRBD1 TRBV27 many
TGTGCCAGCAGGGTAACCGGGACAGGGGGCCTTAAAAGCTCCTACAATGAGCAGTTCTTC CASRVTGTGGLKSSYNEQFF TRBJ2-1 TRBD1 TRBV7-9 -
TGTGCCAGCAGCCGGGGGACTAGCGACACCACCCAGTACTTC CASSRGTSDTTQYF TRBJ2-5 TRBD2 TRBV11-2 many
TGTGCCAGCAGCCCTTCGGGGGCTAGCCCCTACTACAATGAGCAGTTCTTC CASSPSGASPYYNEQFF TRBJ2-1 - TRBV3-1 many
TGCAGTGCTCCCCCCAGGGTGAACACTGAAGCTTTCTTT CSAPPRVNTEAFF TRBJ1-1 - TRBV20-1 many
TGTGCCAGCAGCCCCGGCGGTGCGCAAGAGACCCAGTACTTC CASSPGGAQETQYF TRBJ2-5 - TRBV7-3 many
TGTGCCAGCAGGGGGACAGGGGGCGACCTCAATGAGCAGTTCTTC CASRGTGGDLNEQFF TRBJ2-1 TRBD1 TRBV12-3/TRBV12-4 many
TGTGCCAGCACCACACCCGGGACAGTAATGAACACTGAAGCTTTCTTT CASTTPGTVMNTEAFF TRBJ1-1 TRBD1 TRBV6-1 -
TGCGCCAGCAGCCGGGGACTAGCGGGAGGGAAGTACGAGCAGTACTTC CASSRGLAGGKYEQYF TRBJ2-7 TRBD2 TRBV5-1 -
TGTGCCAGCACCCCTCGTGAGTTAGGTGGGCCCCAGCATTTT CASTPRELGGPQHF TRBJ1-5 - TRBV12-3/TRBV12-4 many
TGTGCCAGTAGTATAGAACCAGAAAATCAGCCCCAGCATTTT CASSIEPENQPQHF TRBJ1-5 - TRBV19 many
TGTGCCAGCAGACAGGGTTGGAACACTGAAGCTTTCTTT CASRQGWNTEAFF TRBJ1-1 - TRBV6-1 many
TGTGCCAGCAGCTATAGCGGGAGGGAGGAGACCCAGTACTTC CASSYSGREETQYF TRBJ2-5 TRBD2 TRBV7-9 many
TGTGCCAGCAGCCCCGGCGCGGAACTGTTTTTT CASSPGAELFF TRBJ2-2 - TRBV4-2 many
TGTGCCAGCAGCGTGACAGGGGGTTGGTGGTACTTC CASSVTGGWWYF TRBJ2-4 TRBD1 TRBV5-6 many
TGCAGTGCTACGACAGGACGGCAGGGCAATCAGCCCCAGCATTTT CSATTGRQGNQPQHF TRBJ1-5 - TRBV20-1 many
TGTGCCAGCAGCCAGCGGGAGGAAGAGACCCAGTACTTC CASSQREEETQYF TRBJ2-5 TRBD2 TRBV4-2 many
TGCAGTGCTAGTGATCCAGGGGGCTCGAACACTGAAGCTTTCTTT CSASDPGGSNTEAFF TRBJ1-1 TRBD1 TRBV20-1 many
TGCGCCAGCAGCTTAAGTTTAGGCGGAACGACCGGGGAGCTGTTTTTT CASSLSLGGTTGELFF TRBJ2-2 - TRBV5-1 many
TGCAGCGTTTTAGACGCCAACGGACCCTCCTACAATGAGCAGTTCTTC CSVLDANGPSYNEQFF TRBJ2-1 - TRBV29-1 -
TGTGCCAGCAGCTTAAATCCGGCGGGGGAAGATGCACAGTATTTT CASSLNPAGEDAQYF TRBJ2-3 TRBD2 TRBV7-3 few
TGTGCCAGCAGCCCGCAACCGCGGGCAGGGTCCTACAATGAGCAGTTCTTC CASSPQPRAGSYNEQFF TRBJ2-1 - TRBV7-6 many
TGTGCCACCAGTGATCCCCGCGGGGTAGCGGCTCAGCAGTTCTTC CATSDPRGVAAQQFF TRBJ2-1 - TRBV24-1 many
TGTGCCAGCAGTGGGGAAATCACAGATACGCAGTATTTT CASSGEITDTQYF TRBJ2-3 - TRBV6-1 -
TGTGCCAGCACTGACAGGGTCTACGAGCAGTACTTC CASTDRVYEQYF TRBJ2-7 TRBD1 TRBV12-3/TRBV12-4 many
TGCGCCAGCAGCGCAAACAGGGGCCAAGAGACCCAGTACTTC CASSANRGQETQYF TRBJ2-5 TRBD1 TRBV5-1 many
TGCAGCGGCTCAGGCTTCTATGGCTACACCTTC CSGSGFYGYTF TRBJ1-2 - TRBV29-1 many
TGTGCCTGGAGTGTATCTGCAGTAGGAAACACCATATATTTT CAWSVSAVGNTIYF TRBJ1-3 - TRBV30 many